This T cell receptor (beta chain) originates from a study of human T cells and chemical hapten exposure. Time point reported: patch test 1, 2 weeks after DPC sensitization. As to treatment: therapeutic diphenylcyclopropenone sensitization with weekly scalp DPC. Unfractionated whole blood yielded the extracted total RNA. Germline lookup yields CDR1 SGHKS and CDR2 YYEKEE (reference sequence). The CDR3 extends over 14 amino acids. V was cut by 2 bases and J by 2 bases, with 9 bases left in between. This clonotype was recorded at least ten times. TCRdb processed the RACE reads anew with MiXCR; each CDR3 protein has one entry. The profile covers about 37,000 distinct CDR3 sequences, with around 6.5% appearing a single time and roughly a tenth taken by the ten largest.

Sequencing was performed on whole blood, taken in connection with sensitization to the hapten diphenylcyclopropenone (DPC). The V gene is TRBV5-5, the J gene TRBJ2-3; D gene unclear. This TCR was recovered from a woman younger than 45 with alopecia areata. Some clones in this sample may be carry-over from other donors' samples. Here the CDR3 DNA reads TGTGCCAGCAGCTTCAGACCTTACACAGATACGCAGTATTTT. Encoded protein: CASSFRPYTDTQYF.